The 27 T cell receptor beta chains below were found in one sample sequenced in a study of tumor and adjacent non-tumor tissue in lung cancer. The library came from three nested PCR rounds adapted from ARM-PCR protocols. MiXCR, run by TCRdb on the multiplex PCR reads, gives a single entry per CDR3 protein. Of around 82,000 distinct CDR3 sequences in the sample, around 80% were seen once. The template was RNA from unsorted bulk tissue. Distant lung tissue was collected more than 3 cm away from the tumor edge. Specimen: distant non-tumor lung tissue. The receptors here all came from a man aged 60 to 75 with non-small cell lung cancer.

This clonotype was seen ten or more times. The chain links TRBV6-5 to TRBJ2-1; 9 bases are shared with TRBD2. This CDR3 spans 17 amino acids. The trim removed 3 bases at V and 4 bases at J, leaving 10 bases unmatched. CDR1 and CDR2 (germline): MNHEY, SVGAGI. Written as DNA, the CDR3 is TGTGCCAGCAGTTATGGGGGTTCCAGCGGGAGGTACAATGAGCAGTTCTTC. It translates to CASSYGGSSGRYNEQFF.

Concerning this clonotype itself: The junction and the germline gene differ at one end; a read error may be behind it. The V call is TRBV10-2, the J call TRBJ2-7; D might be TRBD2 (6 bases). This CDR3 contains 13 residues. Germline-derived CDR1 and CDR2 are WSHSY and SAAADI. CDR3 residues: CTSSGASVYEQYF. CDR3 DNA: TGCACCAGCAGTGGGGCTAGCGTCTATGAACAGTACTTC.

In its sample, this clonotype was seen a few times. This chain joins TRBV2 and TRBJ1-6; D gene ambiguous. CDR1 and CDR2 (germline): SNHLY, FYNNEI. The CDR3 runs to 15 residues. The ends were cut back, 7 bases at V and 7 bases at J, with 17 bases in the middle. The CDR3 nucleotides are TGTGCCAGCACTTTAGGGTCGCAAACGAATTCACCCCTCCACTTT. Residues: CASTLGSQTNSPLHF.

To note about this clonotype: This may be a read error, as it is one base from a much larger clone. This sequence joins TRBV6-5 and TRBJ1-4; 8 bases map to TRBD1. Germline V gene lookup returns CDR1 MNHEY and CDR2 SVGAGI. This CDR3 contains 13 residues. In DNA form, the CDR3 reads TGTGCCAGGAGTTCACAGGGGGGGGAAAAACTGTTTTTT. It translates to CARSSQGGEKLFF.

As for this clonotype: This may stem from a read error, because a much larger clone lies one nucleotide away. The chain has TRBV6-1 and TRBJ2-4; 7 bases match TRBD2. Germline values: CDR1 MNHNS, CDR2 SASEGT. The trim removed 0 bases at V and 10 bases at J, leaving 9 bases unmatched. The CDR3 runs 15 residues. The CDR3 coding sequence is TGTGCCAGCAGTGAAGCGGGGCGGGGGTCGGAGATTCAGTACTTC. Protein product: CASSEAGRGSEIQYF.

Note on this clonotype: The junction does not match germline at one end; this may be a read error. V gene TRBV20-1 combines with J gene TRBJ2-1; D is perhaps TRBD1 (6 bases). This CDR3 region has 15 residues. Per germline, CDR1 DFQATT and CDR2 SNEGSKA (reference sequence). CDR3 in amino acids: CNASSLSRGGNEQFF. The CDR3, as DNA: TGCAATGCTAGCTCTCTGTCACGAGGGGGCAATGAGCAGTTCTTC.

Worth noting for this clonotype: Relative to the germline gene, one junction end is altered; a read error may explain this. The chain links TRBV11-2 to TRBJ2-5; D is possibly TRBD2 (6 bases). Per the germline V gene, CDR1 is SGHAT and CDR2 is FQNNGV. The CDR3 length is 13 residues. DNA for the CDR3: TGTGCCAACAGCTCTACATGGGAGGAGACCGAGTACTTC. Protein sequence: CANSSTWEETEYF.

Note on this clonotype: The junction shows a germline mismatch at one end, possibly a read error. V is TRBV20-1 and J is TRBJ1-5; no definite D call. The germline CDR1 and CDR2 sequences are DFQATT and SNEGSKA (reference sequence). This CDR3 has 14 residues. The CDR3 sequence is CSALEGRVNQPLHF. CDR3 sequence (DNA): TGCAGTGCCCTCGAGGGTCGGGTCAATCAGCCCCTGCATTTT.

For this clonotype: Its ends do not fully match the called genes, so a read error is possible. The rearrangement joins TRBV20-1 to TRBJ1-5; possibly TRBD1 for D (5 bases). Germline V lookup: CDR1 DFQATT, CDR2 SNEGSKA (reference sequence). The CDR3 is 13 residues long. The CDR3 protein is CRARDGQNQPQHF. In nucleotides, the CDR3 is TGCAGAGCTAGGGACGGGCAAAATCAGCCCCAGCATTTT.

A remark on this clonotype: One end of the junction does not line up with germline, which may come from a read error. This chain connects TRBV20-1 to TRBJ2-7; 7 bases are a match to TRBD1. The CDR3 extends over 11 amino acids. CDR1 DFQATT and CDR2 SNEGSKA come from the germline V gene (reference sequence). In DNA form, the CDR3 reads TGCAGTGATGGGGGCCAGGGGGAGCAGTATTTC. Translating it yields CSDGGQGEQYF.

V and J are TRBV6-4 and TRBJ2-6, with D unclear. Germline CDR1 reads MRHNA; CDR2 reads SNTAGT. This CDR3 contains 14 residues. V was shortened by 3 bases and J by 0 bases, with 3 bases between the two germline ends. The CDR3 spells CASSEFSGANVLTF. The CDR3 bases are TGTGCCAGCAGTGAGTTCTCTGGGGCCAACGTCCTGACTTTC.

In the case of this clonotype: Its ends do not fully match the called genes, so a read error is possible. The chain joins TRBV11-2 to TRBJ2-7; D uncertain. This CDR3 is 13 amino acids long. Germline V gives CDR1 SGHAT, CDR2 FQNNGV. CDR3 region: CASSLGTLYEQYF. The CDR3 DNA sequence: TGTGCCAGTAGCTTAGGCACACTCTACGAGCAGTACTTC.

The V gene is TRBV5-4, the J gene TRBJ2-1; 8 nucleotides align to TRBD2. The V and J ends lost 2 bases and 6 bases, in that order; junction bases with no gene match: 7. The germline gives CDR1 SGHNT, CDR2 YYREEE (reference sequence). The CDR3 has 15 amino acids. The CDR3 reads CASSLLAEGFNEQFF. In nucleotides, the CDR3 is TGTGCCAGCAGCTTACTAGCGGAGGGATTCAATGAGCAGTTCTTC.

About this clonotype: At one end, the junction sequence differs from germline, possibly due to a read error. This chain links TRBV11-3 with TRBJ1-1; no definite D call. Germline assignment: CDR1 SGHNT and CDR2 YENEEA. The CDR3 covers 14 residues. CDR3 coding DNA: TGTGCTAGCAGCTTACAGAACTCGAGCACTGAAGCTTTCTTT. It is translated as CASSLQNSSTEAFF.

Turning to this clonotype: At one boundary the junction diverges from the germline segment, which might be a read error. The chain couples TRBV4-1 to TRBJ1-1; no clear D. Germline values: CDR1 MGHRA, CDR2 YSYEKL. The CDR3 runs 13 residues. CDR3 sequence (DNA): TGCACCAGCAGGAAAGAGGAGAGGATTGAAGCTTTCTTT. Translating it yields CTSRKEERIEAFF.

Remarks on this clonotype: Relative to the germline gene, one junction end is altered; a read error may explain this. V usage is TRBV20-1 and J usage is TRBJ1-5; D ambiguous. CDR3 length: 15 residues. Germline-derived CDR1 and CDR2 are DFQATT and SNEGSKA (reference sequence). DNA for the CDR3: TGCAGTGCTGTGAGGTCCGGTCATAGCAATCAGTCCCAGCATTTT. It yields the protein CSAVRSGHSNQSQHF.

A note on this clonotype: The junction and the germline gene differ at one end; a read error may be behind it. The rearrangement links TRBV6-5 to TRBJ1-5; no definite D call. Looked up from germline, CDR1 is MNHEY and CDR2 is SVGAGI. The CDR3 is 13 amino acids. The CDR3 DNA reads TGTGTCAGCAGCATAGCGGGAAATCAGCCCCAGCATTTT. This encodes CVSSIAGNQPQHF.

On this clonotype: Because it lacks the conserved phenylalanine or tryptophan at the end, this CDR3 is likely a read error. The DNA is omitted, as the CDR3 cannot be located on it reliably, and the CDR3 follows TCRdb's listing. This chain uses TRBV11-1 with TRBJ2-4; whether TRBD2, the table's D call, matches the DNA was not checked. The CDR3 is 16 amino acids in total, end residues counted. Germline V gene data show CDR1 as SGHAT and CDR2 as FQDESV (reference sequence). The CDR3 protein is CASSQTSGRVKNIQCL.

V and J are TRBV20-1 and TRBJ1-2; 9 bases are a match to TRBD1. Germline V CDR1 and CDR2: DFQATT, SNEGSKA (reference sequence). V lost 8 bases and J lost 4; bases outside the gene matches: 8. This CDR3 region has 13 residues. DNA of the CDR3: TGCAGTATCGGACAGGGGCCCGTCTATGGCTACACCTTC. Its translation: CSIGQGPVYGYTF.

A note on this clonotype: One end of the junction fails to match germline, which may point to a read error. This chain connects TRBV11-2 to TRBJ2-7, with D perhaps TRBD2 (6 bases). Per the germline V gene, CDR1 is SGHAT and CDR2 is FQNNGV. The CDR3 covers 16 residues. This CDR3 is CASTPNYSGRRYERFF. DNA for the CDR3: TGTGCCAGCACCCCAAACTATAGCGGACGGCGCTACGAGCGGTTCTTC.

Comments on this clonotype: At one boundary the junction diverges from the germline segment, which might be a read error. This chain joins TRBV11-2 and TRBJ2-5; a weak D match, TRBD1 (6 bases). The CDR3 has 14 amino acids. CDR1 and CDR2 from the germline V gene are SGHAT and FQNNGV. The CDR3 bases are TGTACCAGCAGTCCTCGACAGGTCCAAGAGACCCAGTACTTC. This encodes CTSSPRQVQETQYF.

This clonotype was counted a few times. The V and J genes are TRBV19 and TRBJ2-7; the match to TRBD2 covers 10 bases. The CDR3 loop spans 15 amino acids. J was trimmed by 4 bases and V by 5 bases; bases with no gene match: 8. The V gene's germline CDR1 is LNHDA and CDR2 SQIVND (reference sequence). Written as DNA, the CDR3 is TGTGCCAGTAGTGAAGCGGGAGGGCCAGGTTACGAGCAGTACGTC. Translated, it gives CASSEAGGPGYEQYV.

Comments on this clonotype: Relative to the germline gene, one junction end is altered; a read error may explain this. The chain employs TRBV5-1 and TRBJ2-2; D gene uncertain. The germline V gene encodes CDR1 SGHRS and CDR2 YFSETQ. CDR3 length: 14 residues. The DNA for the CDR3 is TGCGCCAGCAACTCCTGGGCCAGTGGAAGGGAACTGTTTTTT. Amino acid sequence: CASNSWASGRELFF. Together with reference TRBV5-1 and TRBJ2-2, the CDR3 gives the full variable domain: KAGVTQTPRYLIKTRGQQVTLSCSPISGHRSVSWYQQTPGQGLQFLFEYFSETQRNKGNFPGRFSGRQFSNSRSEMNVSTLELGDSALYLCASNSWASGRELFFGEGSRLTVL.

As concerns this clonotype: The DNA is omitted, as the CDR3 cannot be located on it reliably, and the CDR3 follows TCRdb's listing. The chain is built from TRBV11-2 and TRBJ1-1; TRBD1 is the table's D call, not checked against the DNA. Germline V gene sequence: CDR1 SGHAT, CDR2 FQNNGV. The CDR3 sequence runs 14 residues, both termini included. The CDR3 is CVSSLVGRGTEALF.

With respect to this clonotype: The junction departs from germline at one end; a sequencing error may be responsible. This chain links TRBV25-1 with TRBJ1-6; TRBD1 aligns across 7 bases. The CDR3 covers 13 residues. CDR1 is MGHDK, CDR2 SYGVNS, per germline. CDR3 nucleotides: TGTGCCGGCAGTGTCGACAGGGCCCAACCCCTCCACTTT. The encoded protein is CAGSVDRAQPLHF.

About this clonotype: One end of the junction fails to match germline, which may point to a read error. The rearrangement uses TRBV6-1 and TRBJ1-1; 9 bases agree with TRBD1. Germline V lookup: CDR1 MNHNS, CDR2 SASEGT. The CDR3 contains 14 residues. The CDR3 reads CATSEDRGDSEAFF. The CDR3 nucleotides are TGTGCCACCAGTGAGGACAGGGGAGACTCTGAAGCTTTCTTT.

This clonotype was observed many times. The chain uses TRBV5-1 and TRBJ2-3, with a weak D call TRBD1 (6 bases). This CDR3 has 16 amino acids. Trimming left V 0 bases short and J 0 bases short, with 11 bases between. Germline V gene data show CDR1 as SGHRS and CDR2 as YFSETQ. CDR3 protein: CASSLGTALSTDTQYF. As DNA, the CDR3 is TGCGCCAGCAGCTTGGGGACAGCCCTTAGCACAGATACGCAGTATTTT.